This TCR beta chain comes out of a study of blood T cell repertoires in COVID-19 (dated by TCRdb to the early 2020s). Describing the broader study: Samples covering the acute and convalescent phases of COVID-19 were provided by collaborators in the United States, Italy and Spain. The dataset comprised deeply sampled blood TCRbeta repertoires from subjects exposed to, actively infected with, or recovered from COVID-19. The repertoires were released in a freely available public database meant as a resource for research on the immune response to SARS-CoV-2. The samples were drawn from two sources: the first 160 participants of the ongoing ImmuneRACE study, and approximately 1,300 subjects contributed by 6 global collaborators. The sample metadata nearly always contained a de-identified subject ID, COVID-19 status, age in years and sex. The prospective study material was composed of cDNA or gDNA derived from T cells, B-cell-depleted T cells, or PBMCs. Where available, HLA class I and class II types were taken from metadata supplied by the sample provider and were not determined by assay-based typing. What the research found in general, with its limitations: Clinical and demographic metadata were provided uncurated, with the amount varying by source and participant.

Whole blood was collected in K2EDTA tubes by collaborating institutions according to the institutions' own protocols. For TCRbeta analysis, collaborators shipped samples as frozen whole blood, isolated PBMCs, or DNA extracted from either of those sample types. This clone occurred a few times. There is no known antigen for this receptor. Per-base qualities were not stored, and no clone one base away is much larger. TCRbeta CDR3 regions were amplified from genomic DNA by means of the immunoSEQ Assay, a bias-controlled multiplex PCR. For the original study's pipeline: Within the assay, amplification of reference gene primers was used to estimate how many nucleated cells each sample contained. Sequence reads were collapsed and filtered to measure the absolute abundance of every unique TCRbeta CDR3 rearrangement. For each sample, productive Simpson clonality was calculated as the square root of Simpson's diversity index over productive rearrangements. Drawn from immuneACCESS, this table holds only the in-frame rearrangements with V and J called that TCRdb kept. Clones are partly lost; checked studies trace under half to an unresolved V gene and leave the rest unexplained. The V and J calls and clone size were taken over from that table, and D and trimming were inferred from the DNA. The sample profile shows about 41,000 clones; about 90% of them were found once. Of the sample, around 4.7% is held by the ten largest clones.

The CDR3 sequence holds 11 residues, the cysteine and phenylalanine included. Here the CDR3 DNA is all that survives: 33 bases in frame from base 1. From the germline V gene, CDR1 is SGHRS and CDR2 is YFSETQ. A distance of 7 bases separates the germline ends of V and J, which lose 4 bases and 5 bases respectively. This TCR was sampled from a man aged 55 to 69 with acute or convalescent COVID-19. Sequenced sample: peripheral blood. The sequence is built from TRBV5-1 and TRBJ2-7; a confident D gene designation cannot be given. The bases read TGCGCCAGCAGCCCCCCGGACGAGCAGTACTTC. It encodes CASSPPDEQYF.